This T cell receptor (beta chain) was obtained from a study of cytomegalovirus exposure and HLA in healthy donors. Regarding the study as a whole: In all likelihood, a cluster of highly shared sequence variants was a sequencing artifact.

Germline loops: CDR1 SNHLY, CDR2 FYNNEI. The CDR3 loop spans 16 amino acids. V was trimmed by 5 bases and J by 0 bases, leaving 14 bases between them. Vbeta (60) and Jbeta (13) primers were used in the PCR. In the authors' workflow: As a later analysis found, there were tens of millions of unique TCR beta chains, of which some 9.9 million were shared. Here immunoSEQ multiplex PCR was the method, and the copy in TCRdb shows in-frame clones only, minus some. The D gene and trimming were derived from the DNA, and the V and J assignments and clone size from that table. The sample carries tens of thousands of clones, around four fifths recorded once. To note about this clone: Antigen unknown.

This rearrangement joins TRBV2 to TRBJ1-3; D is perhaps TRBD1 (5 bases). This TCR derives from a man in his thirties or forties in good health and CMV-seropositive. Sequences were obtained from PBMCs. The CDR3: CASSPEGASSGNTIYF. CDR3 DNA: TGTGCCAGCAGTCCCGAAGGGGCAAGCTCTGGAAACACCATATATTTT.